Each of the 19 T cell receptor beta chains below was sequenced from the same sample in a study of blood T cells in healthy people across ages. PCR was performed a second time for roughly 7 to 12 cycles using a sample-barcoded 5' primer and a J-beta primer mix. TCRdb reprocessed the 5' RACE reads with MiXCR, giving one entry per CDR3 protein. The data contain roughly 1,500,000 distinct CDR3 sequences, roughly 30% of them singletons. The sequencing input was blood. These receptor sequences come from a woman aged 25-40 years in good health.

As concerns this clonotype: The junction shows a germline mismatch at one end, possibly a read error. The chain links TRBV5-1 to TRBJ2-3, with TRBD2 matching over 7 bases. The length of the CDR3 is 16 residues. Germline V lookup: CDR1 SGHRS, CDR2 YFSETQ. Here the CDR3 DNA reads TGCGCCAGCAGCCCCACCACTAGCGCCAGCACAAATACGCAGTATTTT. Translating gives CASSPTTSASTNTQYF.

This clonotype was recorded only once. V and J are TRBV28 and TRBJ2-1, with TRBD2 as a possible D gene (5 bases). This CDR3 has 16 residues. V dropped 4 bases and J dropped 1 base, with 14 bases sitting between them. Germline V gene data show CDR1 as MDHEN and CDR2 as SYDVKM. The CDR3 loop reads CASSSAGTLSYNEQFF. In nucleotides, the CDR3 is TGTGCCAGCAGTTCTGCGGGTACGCTGTCCTACAATGAGCAGTTCTTC.

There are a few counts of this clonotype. The CDR3 here is CAIGPEGQSYNEQFF. The CDR3 DNA sequence: TGTGCCATCGGCCCGGAGGGCCAGTCCTACAATGAGCAGTTCTTC. The rearrangement links TRBV10-3 to TRBJ2-1, with D perhaps TRBD2 (6 bases). The V gene lost 8 bases and the J gene lost 1 base, with 15 bases spanning the gap. CDR1 and CDR2 from the germline V gene are ENHRY and SYGVKD. The CDR3 is made up of 15 amino acids.

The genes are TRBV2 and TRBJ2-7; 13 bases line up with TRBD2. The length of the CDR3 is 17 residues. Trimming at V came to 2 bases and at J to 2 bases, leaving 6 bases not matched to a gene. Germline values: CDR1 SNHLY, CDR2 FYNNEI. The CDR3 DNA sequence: TGTGCCAGCAGTGAAACCTACGGACTAGCGGGGGCCTACGAGCAGTACTTC. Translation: CASSETYGLAGAYEQYF. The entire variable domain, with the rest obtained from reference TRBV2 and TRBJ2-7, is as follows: EPEVTQTPSHQVTQMGQEVILRCVPISNHLYFYWYRQILGQKVEFLVSFYNNEISEKSEIFDDQFSVERPDGSNFTLKIRSTKLEDSAMYFCASSETYGLAGAYEQYFGPGTRLTVT.

CDR3 residues: CASSVWDTVDSPLHF. CDR3 DNA: TGTGCCAGCAGTGTGTGGGACACAGTTGATTCACCCCTCCACTTT. This sequence joins TRBV6-1 and TRBJ1-6; possible D gene TRBD1, 6 bases. The germline V gene encodes CDR1 MNHNS and CDR2 SASEGT. Trimming pared 4 bases from V and 8 bases from J, leaving 15 bases between. The CDR3 covers 15 residues.

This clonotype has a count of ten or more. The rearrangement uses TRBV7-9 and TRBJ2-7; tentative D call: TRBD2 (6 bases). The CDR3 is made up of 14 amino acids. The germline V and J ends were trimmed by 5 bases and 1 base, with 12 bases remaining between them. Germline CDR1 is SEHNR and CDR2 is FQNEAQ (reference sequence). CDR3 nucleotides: TGTGCCAGCAGCCAATTGCGGGATTCCTACGAGCAGTACTTC. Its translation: CASSQLRDSYEQYF.

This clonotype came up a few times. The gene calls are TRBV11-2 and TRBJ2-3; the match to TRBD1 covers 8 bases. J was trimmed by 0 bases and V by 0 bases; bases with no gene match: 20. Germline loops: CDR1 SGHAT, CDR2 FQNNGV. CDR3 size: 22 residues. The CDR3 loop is CASSLDRLRTGKMYDSTDTQYF. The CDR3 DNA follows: TGTGCCAGCAGCTTAGACCGTCTTAGGACAGGGAAGATGTACGATAGCACAGATACGCAGTATTTT.

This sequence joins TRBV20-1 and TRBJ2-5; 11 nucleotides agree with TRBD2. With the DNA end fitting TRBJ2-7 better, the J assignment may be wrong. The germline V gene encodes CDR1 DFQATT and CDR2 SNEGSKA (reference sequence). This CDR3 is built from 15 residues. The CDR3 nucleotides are TGCAGTGCTAGTGGACTAGCGGGTCACTCCTACGAGCAGTACTTC. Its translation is CSASGLAGHSYEQYF.

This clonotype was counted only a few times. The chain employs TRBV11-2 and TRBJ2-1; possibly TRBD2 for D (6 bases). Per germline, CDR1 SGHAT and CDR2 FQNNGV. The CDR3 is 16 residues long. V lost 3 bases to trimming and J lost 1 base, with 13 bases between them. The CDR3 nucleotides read TGTGCCAGCAGCTTTATCCGGGGGAGGTCCTACAATGAGCAGTTCTTC. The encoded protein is CASSFIRGRSYNEQFF.

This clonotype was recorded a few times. CDR3 loop: CASSLDYIQPQHF. The CDR3 nucleotides are TGTGCCAGCAGTCTTGATTATATCCAGCCCCAGCATTTT. The V call is TRBV28, the J call TRBJ1-5; no clear D. The germline V gene encodes CDR1 MDHEN and CDR2 SYDVKM. Trimming stripped 5 bases from V and 7 bases from J, with 12 bases between. This CDR3 is built from 13 residues. The variable domain in full, completed from reference TRBV28 and TRBJ1-5, reads DVKVTQSSRYLVKRTGEKVFLECVQDMDHENMFWYRQDPGLGLRLIYFSYDVKMKEKGDIPEGYSVSREKKERFSLILESASTNQTSMYLCASSLDYIQPQHFGDGTRLSIL.

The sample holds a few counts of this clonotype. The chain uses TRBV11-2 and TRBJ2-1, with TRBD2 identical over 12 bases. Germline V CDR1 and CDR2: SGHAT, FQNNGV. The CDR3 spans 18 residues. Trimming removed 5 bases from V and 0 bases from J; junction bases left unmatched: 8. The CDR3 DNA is TGTGCCAGCAGCCCCGCCGGGACTAGCGGGTACTCCTACAATGAGCAGTTCTTC. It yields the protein CASSPAGTSGYSYNEQFF.

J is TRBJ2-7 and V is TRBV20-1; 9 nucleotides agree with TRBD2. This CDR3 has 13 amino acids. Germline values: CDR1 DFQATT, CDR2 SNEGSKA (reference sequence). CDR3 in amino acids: CRLTSGPYYEQYF. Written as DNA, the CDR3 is TGCAGGTTGACTAGCGGTCCCTACTACGAGCAGTACTTC.

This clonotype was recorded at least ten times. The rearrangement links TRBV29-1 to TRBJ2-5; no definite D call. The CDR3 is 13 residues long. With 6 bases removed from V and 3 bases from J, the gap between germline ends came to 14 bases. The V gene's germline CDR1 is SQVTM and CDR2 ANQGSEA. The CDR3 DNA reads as TGCAGCGTCGTTGTGGGGTCCAAAGAGACCCAGTACTTC. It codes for CSVVVGSKETQYF.

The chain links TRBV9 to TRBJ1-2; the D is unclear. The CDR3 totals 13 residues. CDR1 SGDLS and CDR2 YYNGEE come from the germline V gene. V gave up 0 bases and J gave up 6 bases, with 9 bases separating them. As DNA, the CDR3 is TGTGCCAGCAGCGTAGTCGGAGGGAATGGCTACACCTTC. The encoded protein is CASSVVGGNGYTF.

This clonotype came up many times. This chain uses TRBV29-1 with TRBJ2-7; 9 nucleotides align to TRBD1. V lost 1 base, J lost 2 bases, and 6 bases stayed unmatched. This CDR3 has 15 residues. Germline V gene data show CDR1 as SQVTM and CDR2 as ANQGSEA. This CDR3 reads CSVEVLDRGAYEQYF. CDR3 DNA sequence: TGCAGCGTTGAAGTTTTGGACAGGGGAGCCTACGAGCAGTACTTC.

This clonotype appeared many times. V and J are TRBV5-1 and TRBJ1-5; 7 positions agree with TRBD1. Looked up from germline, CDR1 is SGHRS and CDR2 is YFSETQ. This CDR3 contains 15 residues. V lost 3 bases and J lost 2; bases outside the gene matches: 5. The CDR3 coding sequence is TGCGCCAGCAGCTCTGATGGACAGGGCAATCAGCCCCAGCATTTT. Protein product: CASSSDGQGNQPQHF.

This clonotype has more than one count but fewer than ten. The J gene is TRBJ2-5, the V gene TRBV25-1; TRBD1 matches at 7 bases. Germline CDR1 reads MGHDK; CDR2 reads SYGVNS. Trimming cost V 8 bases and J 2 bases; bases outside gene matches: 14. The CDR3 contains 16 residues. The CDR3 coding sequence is TGTGCCAGCCGCCCCACCGAGGGGGCTCGGCAAGAGACCCAGTACTTC. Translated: CASRPTEGARQETQYF.

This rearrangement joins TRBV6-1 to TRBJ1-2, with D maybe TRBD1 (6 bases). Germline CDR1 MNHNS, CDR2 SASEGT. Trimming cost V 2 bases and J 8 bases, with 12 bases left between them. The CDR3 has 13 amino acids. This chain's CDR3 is CASSEKQGRGYTF. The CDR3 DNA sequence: TGTGCCAGCAGTGAAAAACAGGGCCGAGGCTACACCTTC.

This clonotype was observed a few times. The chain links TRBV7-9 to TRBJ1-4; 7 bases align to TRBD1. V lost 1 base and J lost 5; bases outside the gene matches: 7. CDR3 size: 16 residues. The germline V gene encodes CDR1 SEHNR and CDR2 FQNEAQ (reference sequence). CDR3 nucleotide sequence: TGTGCCAGCAGCTTAGGAACACAGGGGATCAATGAAAAACTGTTTTTT. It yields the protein CASSLGTQGINEKLFF.